This T cell receptor beta chain was documented in a study of blood T cell repertoires in COVID-19. As for the study in general: Both acute and convalescent COVID-19 samples were obtained from the United States, Italy and Spain. T cells, B-cell-depleted T cells, or PBMCs provided the cDNA or gDNA that served as material.

The length of the CDR3 is 14 residues. The V gene lost 2 bases and the J gene lost 0 bases, with 5 bases spanning the gap. Per germline, CDR1 GTSNPN and CDR2 SVGIG (reference sequence). Seattle patients were enrolled during active infection and followed longitudinally. In the source study's methods: Reference gene primer amplification gave nucleated cell count estimates. Repertoires were generated with immunoSEQ multiplex PCR, while TCRdb's copy carries only in-frame clones and drops some. V and J calls and clone size come straight from that table; D and trimming were deduced from the DNA. The table lists over 150,000 clones, approximately 84% of them singletons.

The J gene is TRBJ2-6, the V gene TRBV30, with no clear D. The sample consisted of peripheral blood. The sequence was obtained from a woman older than 75 with COVID-19, enrolled during active disease. The CDR3, as DNA: TGTGCCTGGAGTAGAGGCTCTGGGGCCAACGTCCTGACTTTC. Translating gives CAWSRGSGANVLTF.